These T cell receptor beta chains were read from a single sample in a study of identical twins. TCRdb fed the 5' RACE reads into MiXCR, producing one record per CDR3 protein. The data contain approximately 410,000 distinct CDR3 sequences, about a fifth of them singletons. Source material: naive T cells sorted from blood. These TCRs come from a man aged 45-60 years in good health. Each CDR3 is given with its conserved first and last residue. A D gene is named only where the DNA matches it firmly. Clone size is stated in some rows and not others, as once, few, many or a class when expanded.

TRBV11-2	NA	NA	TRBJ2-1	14	CATATGTNYNEQFF	TGTGCCACCGCTACCGGGACGAACTACAATGAGCAGTTCTTC
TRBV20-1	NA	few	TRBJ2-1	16	CSARDLRGLALNEQFF	TGCAGTGCTAGAGATCTGCGGGGTTTAGCGCTCAATGAGCAGTTCTTC
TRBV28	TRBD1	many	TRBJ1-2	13	CASSPGGTYGYTF	TGTGCCAGCTCGCCAGGGGGGACCTATGGCTACACCTTC
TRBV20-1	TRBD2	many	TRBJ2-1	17	CSATSGTSGGAWNEQFF	TGCAGTGCTACTAGCGGGACTAGCGGGGGGGCCTGGAATGAGCAGTTCTTC
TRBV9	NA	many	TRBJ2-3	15	CASSVGVGAGDTQYF	TGTGCCAGCAGCGTAGGAGTGGGGGCGGGGGATACGCAGTATTTT
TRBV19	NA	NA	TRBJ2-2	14	CASSIPGYPGELFF	TGTGCCAGTAGTATCCCAGGGTATCCCGGGGAGCTGTTTTTT
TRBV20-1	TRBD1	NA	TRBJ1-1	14	CSARMGQANTEAFF	TGCAGTGCTAGAATGGGACAGGCAAACACTGAAGCTTTCTTT
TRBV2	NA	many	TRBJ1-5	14	CASRMVRMNQPQHF	TGTGCCAGCAGGATGGTGCGGATGAATCAGCCCCAGCATTTT
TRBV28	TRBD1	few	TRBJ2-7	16	CASSLAGTGGSYEQYF	TGTGCCAGCAGTTTAGCTGGGACAGGGGGTAGCTACGAGCAGTACTTC
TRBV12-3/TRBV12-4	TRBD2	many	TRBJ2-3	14	CASSLAGGTDTQYF	TGTGCCAGCAGTTTGGCGGGAGGTACAGATACGCAGTATTTT
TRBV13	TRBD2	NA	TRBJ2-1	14	CASSDGLAGNEQFF	TGTGCCAGCAGCGATGGACTAGCGGGAAATGAGCAGTTCTTC
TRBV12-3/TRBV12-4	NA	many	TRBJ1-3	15	CASSSRGTSGNTIYF	TGTGCCAGCAGTTCCAGGGGTACTTCTGGAAACACCATATATTTT
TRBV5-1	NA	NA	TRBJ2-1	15	CASSLAGLLNNEQFF	TGCGCCAGCAGCTTGGCAGGACTGTTAAACAATGAGCAGTTCTTC
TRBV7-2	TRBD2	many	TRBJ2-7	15	CASSTRTSGVYEQYF	TGTGCCAGCAGCACGAGGACTAGCGGGGTATACGAGCAGTACTTC
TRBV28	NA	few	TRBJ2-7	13	CAVNTGSSYEQYF	TGTGCCGTCAACACAGGGAGCTCCTACGAGCAGTACTTC
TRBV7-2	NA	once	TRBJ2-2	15	CASSLVPVNTGELFF	TGTGCCAGCAGCTTAGTCCCAGTGAACACCGGGGAGCTGTTTTTT
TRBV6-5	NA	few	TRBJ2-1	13	CASSYGGAVEQFF	TGTGCCAGCAGTTACGGCGGGGCCGTCGAGCAGTTCTTC
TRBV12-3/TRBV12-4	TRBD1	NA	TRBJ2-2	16	CASSLSQGANTGELFF	TGTGCCAGCAGTTTATCCCAGGGGGCTAACACCGGGGAGCTGTTTTTT
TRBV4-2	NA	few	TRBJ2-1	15	CASSQDRTPYNEQFF	TGTGCCAGCAGCCAAGATCGGACACCCTACAATGAGCAGTTCTTC
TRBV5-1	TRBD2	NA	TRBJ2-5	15	CASNRASGTQETQYF	TGCGCCAGCAACAGGGCTAGCGGGACACAAGAGACCCAGTACTTC
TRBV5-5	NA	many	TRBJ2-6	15	CASSFWVSGANVLTF	TGTGCCAGCAGCTTCTGGGTTTCTGGGGCCAACGTCCTGACTTTC
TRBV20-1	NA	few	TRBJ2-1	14	CSAFTRLVNNEQFF	TGCAGTGCCTTTACAAGACTTGTAAACAATGAGCAGTTCTTC
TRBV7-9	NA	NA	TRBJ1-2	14	CASSTDKDLYGYTF	TGTGCCAGCAGCACGGACAAGGATCTCTATGGCTACACCTTC
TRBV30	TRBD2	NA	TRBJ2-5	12	CAWTSGRETQYF	TGTGCCTGGACTAGCGGGAGGGAGACCCAGTACTTC
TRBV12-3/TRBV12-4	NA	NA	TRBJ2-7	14	CASSLSTSPYEQYF	TGTGCCAGCAGTTTATCCACGTCCCCCTACGAGCAGTACTTC
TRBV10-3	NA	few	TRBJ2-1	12	CAISVQGYEQFF	TGTGCCATCAGTGTTCAGGGCTATGAGCAGTTCTTC
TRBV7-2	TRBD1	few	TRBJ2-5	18	CASSLAYPGQGVQETQYF	TGTGCCAGCAGCTTAGCTTATCCGGGACAGGGGGTACAAGAGACCCAGTACTTC
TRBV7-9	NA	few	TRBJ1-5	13	CASSLDSWQPQHF	TGTGCCAGCAGCTTAGACTCGTGGCAGCCCCAGCATTTT
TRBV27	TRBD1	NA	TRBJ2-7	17	CASKNRYGQGAGYEQYF	TGTGCCAGCAAGAACAGATACGGACAGGGGGCCGGGTACGAGCAGTACTTC
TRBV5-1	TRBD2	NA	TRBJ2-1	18	CASSLASAGGLSYNEQFF	TGCGCCAGCAGCTTGGCCTCAGCGGGAGGGTTATCCTACAATGAGCAGTTCTTC
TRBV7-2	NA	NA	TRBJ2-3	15	CASSLWAGATDTQYF	TGTGCCAGCAGCTTATGGGCAGGGGCCACAGATACGCAGTATTTT